This passage covers 29 T cell receptor beta chains from one sample sequenced in a study of blood T cell repertoires in COVID-19. This table comes from immunoSEQ multiplex PCR, and its TCRdb copy is limited to in-frame clones, with some not included. This sample has some 150,000 clones; under 85% occur once, and the top ten carry around 1.4%. The sequenced sample consisted of peripheral blood. These receptors originate from a human donor in a cohort sampled during active COVID-19.

The chain has TRBV6-2 or TRBV6-3 and TRBJ2-1; the match to TRBD2 covers 13 bases. Germline CDR1 reads MNHEY; CDR2 reads SVGEGT. J was trimmed by 1 base and V by 0 bases; bases with no gene match: 3. This CDR3 contains 18 residues. The CDR3 here is CASSYSKGLAGSYNEQFF. CDR3 sequence (DNA): TGTGCCAGCAGTTACTCGAAGGGACTAGCGGGATCCTACAATGAGCAGTTCTTC.

The gene calls are TRBV27 and TRBJ1-2, with 7 bases identical to TRBD1. The CDR3 sequence is 15 residues long. Germline trimming cut 3 bases from V and 3 bases from J; bases unmatched to any gene: 7. Germline V lookup: CDR1 MNHEY, CDR2 SMNVEV (reference sequence). This chain's CDR3 is CASSLVAGGYYGYTF. In nucleotides, the CDR3 is TGTGCCAGCAGTTTGGTGGCAGGGGGATACTATGGCTACACCTTC.

The CDR3 spells CAWNPLGGSSYEQYF. CDR3 coding DNA: TGTGCCTGGAACCCCCTTGGCGGGAGCTCCTACGAGCAGTACTTC. The chain links TRBV30 to TRBJ2-7, with TRBD2 matching 7 bases. The germline CDR1 and CDR2 sequences are GTSNPN and SVGIG (reference sequence). The length of the CDR3 is 15 residues. The trim removed 4 bases at V and 0 bases at J, leaving 9 bases unmatched.

The CDR3 sequence: CASSTPDSAYGYTF. The DNA for the CDR3 is TGTGCCAGTAGTACCCCGGACAGCGCGTATGGCTACACCTTC. The chain joins TRBV19 to TRBJ1-2; D perhaps matches TRBD1 (6 bases). This CDR3 region has 14 residues. V lost 4 bases and J lost 5, with 14 bases in between. Germline CDR1 reads LNHDA; CDR2 reads SQIVND (reference sequence).

The J gene is TRBJ2-7, the V gene TRBV2; 7 bases match TRBD2. With V trimmed by 6 bases and J by 8 bases, 7 bases remained unmatched. CDR1 is SNHLY and CDR2 is FYNNEI in the germline V gene. The CDR3 is made up of 12 amino acids. The DNA of the CDR3 is TGTGCCAGCAGGGGGGAGGGTTTGAAGCAGTACTTC. Translation gives CASRGEGLKQYF.

This clone has a single count. The genes are TRBV18 and TRBJ2-3, with 7 bases aligning to TRBD2. CDR1 is KGHSH and CDR2 is LQKENI in the germline V gene. CDR3 length: 14 residues. The V and J ends lost 8 bases and 0 bases, in that order; junction bases with no gene match: 5. DNA of the CDR3: TGTGCCAGCCTTGCTAGCGGAAGCACAGATACGCAGTATTTT. It translates to CASLASGSTDTQYF.

There are a few counts of this clone. The rearrangement links TRBV18 to TRBJ2-7; perhaps TRBD1 as D (6 bases). The germline V gene has CDR1 KGHSH and CDR2 LQKENI. CDR3 length: 16 amino acids. Trimming removed 0 bases at V and 6 bases at J, with 18 bases between. The CDR3 loop is CASSPPRTAFLSEQYF. The CDR3 DNA reads TGTGCCAGCTCACCACCGAGGACAGCTTTTTTGTCCGAGCAGTACTTC.

A note on this clone: The junction differs from germline at one of its ends, possibly a read error. The chain recombines TRBV20-1 with TRBJ1-2, with a weak D call TRBD1 (6 bases). Looked up from germline, CDR1 is DFQATT and CDR2 is SNEGSKA (reference sequence). This CDR3 comprises 8 residues. This chain's CDR3 is CSAPGHSF. The CDR3 DNA reads TGCAGTGCCCCGGGACACTCATTC.

The chain recombines TRBV5-1 with TRBJ2-7; TRBD1 agrees at 9 bases. Germline V gene lookup returns CDR1 SGHRS and CDR2 YFSETQ. The trim removed 0 bases at V and 6 bases at J, leaving 7 bases unmatched. The CDR3 runs to 15 residues. The CDR3 spells CASSLALGQGVEQYF. The CDR3 DNA follows: TGCGCCAGCAGCTTGGCTTTGGGACAGGGCGTCGAGCAGTACTTC.

The chain recombines TRBV15 with TRBJ2-2, with D possibly being TRBD2 (6 bases). Germline CDR1 reads LNHNV; CDR2 reads YYDKDF (reference sequence). The CDR3 has 18 amino acids. Trimming removed 0 bases from V and 2 bases from J, with 16 bases in between. In nucleotides, the CDR3 is TGTGCCACCAGCAGAGACATAGTTGGGGGGATAAACACCGGGGAGCTGTTTTTT. Its protein product is CATSRDIVGGINTGELFF.

V gene TRBV7-2 combines with J gene TRBJ2-7; no clear D gene. CDR1 and CDR2 from the germline V gene are SGHTA and FQGNSA. This CDR3 region has 13 residues. Between the trimmed V and J ends, which lost 0 bases and 0 bases, there was a span of 3 bases. The CDR3 sequence: CASSLASSYEQYF. CDR3 sequence (DNA): TGTGCCAGCAGCTTAGCCTCCTCCTACGAGCAGTACTTC.

The chain employs TRBV7-9 and TRBJ1-5; maybe TRBD1 (6 bases). The CDR3 consists of 13 residues. Trimming left V 5 bases short and J 2 bases short, with 7 bases between. Germline V lookup: CDR1 SEHNR, CDR2 FQNEAQ (reference sequence). The CDR3 protein is CASSRQGNQPQHF. The CDR3 region has the DNA TGTGCCAGCAGCCGACAGGGCAATCAGCCCCAGCATTTT.

This clone showed up just once. The V gene is TRBV9, the J gene TRBJ1-1; possibly TRBD1 for D (6 bases). V was trimmed by 1 base and J by 4 bases, leaving 14 bases between them. CDR3 length equals 15 residues. CDR1 SGDLS and CDR2 YYNGEE come from the germline V gene. In DNA, the CDR3 is TGTGCCAGCAGCGTAAACACGGTAGGGGGCACTGAAGCTTTCTTT. Its protein is CASSVNTVGGTEAFF.

CDR3 in amino acids: CASGNQLGGTDTQYF. The DNA for the CDR3 is TGTGCCAGCGGGAATCAATTGGGCGGGACAGATACGCAGTATTTT. The chain is built from TRBV6-5 and TRBJ2-3; a weak D match, TRBD2 (5 bases). Germline-derived CDR1 and CDR2 are MNHEY and SVGAGI. Trimming took 8 bases from V and 3 from J, leaving 18 bases between them. The CDR3 sequence is 15 residues long.

This chain connects TRBV28 to TRBJ2-5; 9 bases align to TRBD2. Germline V CDR1 and CDR2: MDHEN, SYDVKM. The CDR3 covers 15 residues. J gave up 2 bases and V 3 bases, and 4 bases lay outside the gene matches. This chain's CDR3 is CASSFLTSGQETQYF. In DNA form, the CDR3 reads TGTGCCAGCAGTTTTCTGACTAGCGGTCAAGAGACCCAGTACTTC.

The rearrangement uses TRBV9 and TRBJ1-6; no clear D. Deletions cut 0 bases from V and 5 bases from J, with 12 bases between. The CDR3 runs 16 residues. Germline V gene data show CDR1 as SGDLS and CDR2 as YYNGEE. For the CDR3, the DNA is TGTGCCAGCAGCGTAGCTGCCGGGATAAATAATTCACCCCTCCACTTT. This sequence encodes CASSVAAGINNSPLHF. The full variable domain, completed using reference TRBV9 and TRBJ1-6, is DSGVTQTPKHLITATGQRVTLRCSPRSGDLSVYWYQQSLDQGLQFLIQYYNGEERAKGNILERFSAQQFPDLHSELNLSSLELGDSALYFCASSVAAGINNSPLHFGNGTRLTVT.

This chain links TRBV28 with TRBJ1-2, with 11 bases fitting TRBD1. Germline CDR1 MDHEN, CDR2 SYDVKM. CDR3 size: 14 residues. Trimming at V came to 4 bases and at J to 5 bases, leaving 3 bases not matched to a gene. The CDR3 DNA is TGTGCCAGCAGTTGGGGACAGGGGGTATATGGCTACACCTTC. It is translated as CASSWGQGVYGYTF.

The rearrangement links TRBV28 to TRBJ2-7, with D possibly being TRBD1 (6 bases). This CDR3 has 13 amino acids. The ends were cut back, 9 bases at V and 3 bases at J, with 15 bases in the middle. Germline CDR1 reads MDHEN; CDR2 reads SYDVKM. CDR3 sequence (DNA): TGTGCCAGTACCGGGACAACGAACTACGAGCAGTACTTC. This encodes CASTGTTNYEQYF.

This clone was counted a single time. The rearrangement links TRBV4-3 to TRBJ2-3, with 8 bases aligning to TRBD2. V trimming: 0 bases; J trimming: 1 base; junction bases outside the gene matches: 3. The CDR3 is 16 amino acids. Germline CDR1 reads LGHNA; CDR2 reads YSLEER. CDR3: CASSQDAAGGTDTQYF. The CDR3 coding sequence is TGCGCCAGCAGCCAAGATGCAGCGGGAGGCACAGATACGCAGTATTTT.

The chain employs TRBV19 and TRBJ2-1, with D perhaps matching TRBD2 (5 bases). The CDR3 runs 20 residues. Germline CDR1 and CDR2: LNHDA and SQIVND (reference sequence). Between the trimmed V and J ends, which lost 0 bases and 3 bases, there was a span of 24 bases. CDR3 DNA: TGTGCCAGTAGTATAGAGATCGGTGGTAGCGACTCACGGGGCTACAATGAGCAGTTCTTC. Protein product: CASSIEIGGSDSRGYNEQFF.

The J gene is TRBJ1-3, the V gene TRBV10-2; 7 positions agree with TRBD1. This CDR3 has 14 amino acids. V trimming: 8 bases; J trimming: 2 bases; junction bases outside the gene matches: 6. The germline V gene has CDR1 WSHSY and CDR2 SAAADI. The CDR3 loop is CASGTARTGNTIYF. In DNA form, the CDR3 reads TGCGCCAGCGGGACAGCCCGAACTGGAAACACCATATATTTT.

V usage is TRBV18 and J usage is TRBJ1-1; D is uncertain. The CDR3 extends over 15 amino acids. Trimming took off 6 bases at V and 6 bases at J, with 20 bases between the two ends. Germline loops: CDR1 KGHSH, CDR2 LQKENI. CDR3 DNA: TGTGCCAGCTCCCCTACTCTCGGGGATGGGTCTGAAGCTTTCTTT. This encodes CASSPTLGDGSEAFF. Full variable domain (outside the CDR3, taken from reference TRBV18 and TRBJ1-1): NAGVMQNPRHLVRRRGQEARLRCSPMKGHSHVYWYRQLPEEGLKFMVYLQKENIIDESGMPKERFSAEFPKEGPSILRIQQVVRGDSAAYFCASSPTLGDGSEAFFGQGTRLTVV.

CDR3 bases: TGTGCCAGCAGTCCGAGCTACGTTTCCCCCGGGGAGCTGTTTTTT. Amino acid sequence: CASSPSYVSPGELFF. The V gene is TRBV6-4, the J gene TRBJ2-2; D is unclear. This CDR3 is built from 15 residues. Germline V lookup: CDR1 MRHNA, CDR2 SNTAGT. Trimming took 5 bases from V and 6 from J, leaving 16 bases between them.

This clone was detected a few times. DNA for the CDR3: TGTGCCAGCAGTTACTGGGCTAGCGAGCAGTTCTTC. Its translation: CASSYWASEQFF. The chain recombines TRBV6-6 with TRBJ2-1; D possibly corresponds to TRBD2 (5 bases). CDR3 length equals 12 residues. The V gene's germline CDR1 is MNHNY and CDR2 SVGAGI (reference sequence). Deletions cut 1 base from V and 10 bases from J, with 8 bases between.

The chain joins TRBV19 to TRBJ1-2, with 8 bases aligning to TRBD1. The CDR3 totals 14 residues. The germline gives CDR1 LNHDA, CDR2 SQIVND (reference sequence). V shed 8 bases, J shed 0 bases, and the junction held 5 bases outside the gene matches. The CDR3 nucleotides are TGTGCCAGTTTACAGGGGGGAGCTAACTATGGCTACACCTTC. Residues: CASLQGGANYGYTF.

The chain is built from TRBV18 and TRBJ1-4, with no clear D. This CDR3 comprises 16 residues. V lost 1 base to trimming and J lost 8 bases, with 17 bases between them. Germline CDR1 KGHSH, CDR2 LQKENI. The DNA of the CDR3 is TGTGCCAGCTCACCACTCTCGAGGGCGGAATGGGAAAAACTGTTTTTT. Amino acid sequence: CASSPLSRAEWEKLFF.

V and J are TRBV13 and TRBJ2-3; weak D call: TRBD2 (6 bases). CDR1 is PRHDT and CDR2 is FYEKMQ in the germline V gene (reference sequence). This CDR3 has 14 residues. V shed 5 bases and J shed 1 base, with 10 bases lying between them. CDR3 region: CASSPTGGTDTQYF. The CDR3 bases are TGTGCCAGCAGCCCTACGGGGGGCACAGATACGCAGTATTTT.

In DNA, the CDR3 is TGCGCCAGCAGCTTGGGGAGGCACGAGCAGTACTTC. Amino acids: CASSLGRHEQYF. This chain links TRBV5-1 with TRBJ2-7; D perhaps matches TRBD2 (5 bases). The ends were cut back, 0 bases at V and 5 bases at J, with 6 bases in the middle. CDR3 size: 12 residues. Germline V gene sequence: CDR1 SGHRS, CDR2 YFSETQ.

This chain uses TRBV5-4 with TRBJ1-2, with 7 bases identical to TRBD1. This CDR3 spans 15 amino acids. The germline gives CDR1 SGHNT, CDR2 YYREEE (reference sequence). The junction had 8 bases not matched to a gene; V was cut back by 4 bases and J by 2 bases. In DNA, the CDR3 is TGTGCCAGCAGCCCTGGGACAGACAGAAACTATGGCTACACCTTC. Its translation: CASSPGTDRNYGYTF.